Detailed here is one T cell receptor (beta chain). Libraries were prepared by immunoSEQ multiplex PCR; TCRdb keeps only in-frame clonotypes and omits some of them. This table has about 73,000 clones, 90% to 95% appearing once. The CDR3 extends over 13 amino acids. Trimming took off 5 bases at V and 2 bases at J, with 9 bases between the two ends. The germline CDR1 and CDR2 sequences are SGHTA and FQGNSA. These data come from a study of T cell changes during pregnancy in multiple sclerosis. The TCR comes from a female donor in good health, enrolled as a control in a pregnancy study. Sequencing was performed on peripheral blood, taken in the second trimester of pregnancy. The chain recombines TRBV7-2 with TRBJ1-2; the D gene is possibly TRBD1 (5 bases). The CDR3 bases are TGTGCCAGCAGCGTGGACAAGAACTATGGCTACACCTTC. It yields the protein CASSVDKNYGYTF.